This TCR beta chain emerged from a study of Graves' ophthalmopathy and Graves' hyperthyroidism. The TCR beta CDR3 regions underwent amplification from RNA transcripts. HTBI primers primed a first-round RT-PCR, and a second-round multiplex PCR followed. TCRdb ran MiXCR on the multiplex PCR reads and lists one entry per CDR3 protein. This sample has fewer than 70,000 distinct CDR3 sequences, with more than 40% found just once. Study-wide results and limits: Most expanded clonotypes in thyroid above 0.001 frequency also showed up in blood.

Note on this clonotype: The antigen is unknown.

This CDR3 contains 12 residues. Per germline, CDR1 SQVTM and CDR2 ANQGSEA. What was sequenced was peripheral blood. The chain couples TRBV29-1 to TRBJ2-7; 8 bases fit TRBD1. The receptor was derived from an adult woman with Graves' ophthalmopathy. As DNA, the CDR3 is TGCAGTCCTCGACAGGGGAGGAACGAGCAGTACTTC. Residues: CSPRQGRNEQYF.